A single sample gave rise to the 16 T cell receptor beta chains below, sequenced in a study of post-analysis software for immune sequencing data. Notes on the study in general: Four or five TRBV segments, TRBV5-6, TRBV5-1 and TRBV20-1 among them, were found more frequent in patients than controls.

Every TCR beta cDNA library bore unique molecular identifiers. TCRdb redid the calling of the PCR reads with MiXCR, one entry per CDR3 protein. The data show a few hundred thousand distinct CDR3 sequences, with around 34% seen just once and under 5.5% held by the top ten. Their antigens remain unidentified. Sequencing was done on a sample of blood. These receptors were collected from a girl aged 10 to 17 with multiple sclerosis.

As regards this clonotype: This could be a read error, since a much larger clone is one nucleotide away. V is TRBV6-2 or TRBV6-3 and J is TRBJ1-5; D uncertain. The CDR3 contains 13 residues. Germline V gives CDR1 MNHEY, CDR2 SVGEGT. Trimming removed 6 bases at V and 7 bases at J, with 13 bases between. Written as DNA, the CDR3 is TGTGCCAGCAGGAGGATCGGAGGCCAGCCCCAGCATTTT. Translated: CASRRIGGQPQHF.

The CDR3, as DNA: TGTGCCAGCAGCCAAGCGGGATTTGGGCAGTTCTTC. Translated, it gives CASSQAGFGQFF. The chain links TRBV14 to TRBJ2-1; possible D gene TRBD2, 5 bases. The germline V gene has CDR1 SGHDN and CDR2 FVKESK. The ends were cut back, 1 base at V and 12 bases at J, with 10 bases in the middle. The CDR3 has 12 amino acids. The full variable domain, its missing parts supplied by reference TRBV14 and TRBJ2-1, is EAGVTQFPSHSVIEKGQTVTLRCDPISGHDNLYWYRRVMGKEIKFLLHFVKESKQDESGMPNNRFLAERTGGTYSTLKVQPAELEDSGVYFCASSQAGFGQFFGPGTRLTVL.

This clonotype appeared a few times. At one of its ends the junction is not consistent with the germline gene, which may arise from a read error. This chain links TRBV7-3 with TRBJ2-3; D may correspond to TRBD1 or TRBD2 (5 bases each). This CDR3 comprises 15 residues. From germline, CDR1 is SGHTA and CDR2 FQGTGA. This CDR3 is CASSVRAAPTDAQYF. CDR3 nucleotide sequence: TGTGCCAGCAGCGTTCGAGCGGCCCCGACAGATGCGCAGTATTTT.

Concerning this clonotype: A much larger clone is a single base away; this may be a read error. The chain is built from TRBV4-2 and TRBJ1-6, with D possibly being TRBD1 (5 bases). The CDR3 length is 14 residues. The germline V gene has CDR1 LGHNA and CDR2 YNFKEQ. CDR3: CAGSQGTGNSPLHF. Written as DNA, the CDR3 is TGTGCCGGCAGCCAAGGGACGGGCAATTCACCCCTCCACTTT.

For this clonotype: A much larger clone differs from this one at a single base, so this may be a read error. The rearrangement uses TRBV10-3 and TRBJ2-5; 8 bases are shared with TRBD1. TRBJ2-1 matches the DNA end more closely, so the J call is doubtful. Germline V gene lookup returns CDR1 ENHRY and CDR2 SYGVKD. The CDR3 extends over 17 amino acids. The CDR3 is CAISDSTGASYQETQFF. The CDR3 DNA reads as TGTGCCATCAGTGATTCGACAGGGGCCTCGTACCAAGAGACCCAGTTCTTC.

For this clonotype: One junction end disagrees with the germline gene, perhaps due to a read error. V gene TRBV20-1 combines with J gene TRBJ2-1; D unclear. The V gene's germline CDR1 is DFQATT and CDR2 SNEGSKA (reference sequence). The CDR3 length is 12 residues. DNA for the CDR3: TGCAGTGCTCGAGGATCCTCCAATGAGCAGTTCTTC. Translated, it gives CSARGSSNEQFF.

This clonotype came up many times. V usage is TRBV7-8 and J usage is TRBJ2-1, with D tentatively TRBD2 (6 bases). Germline V gene lookup returns CDR1 SGHVS and CDR2 FQNEAQ. The ends were cut back, 6 bases at V and 7 bases at J, with 19 bases in the middle. CDR3 length: 15 amino acids. In DNA form, the CDR3 reads TGTGCCAGCAGAAGACTAGAGGTGAGACAGAATGAGCAGTTCTTC. Its translation: CASRRLEVRQNEQFF.

This clonotype occurred many times. Since a much larger clone is just one base distant, this may be a read error. The chain joins TRBV7-9 to TRBJ2-1; D is uncertain. The CDR3 covers 17 residues. Germline assignment: CDR1 SEHNR and CDR2 FQNEAQ (reference sequence). V was cut by 1 base and J by 8 bases, with 21 bases left in between. The chain's CDR3 is CASSLVAEYSSGDEQFF. The CDR3 coding sequence is TGTGCCAGCAGCTTAGTAGCCGAGTACTCCTCGGGCGATGAGCAGTTCTTC.

This clonotype was recorded at least ten times. DNA of the CDR3: TGCGCCAGCAGCCTGGGCCCCACAGGGGGGGCCGAAGAAGCTTTCTTT. Its translation: CASSLGPTGGAEEAFF. The rearrangement joins TRBV5-1 to TRBJ1-1, with 8 bases identical to TRBD1. After removal of 4 bases from V and 8 bases from J, the junction contained 16 bases not matched to a gene. Germline lookup yields CDR1 SGHRS and CDR2 YFSETQ. This CDR3 has 16 amino acids.

This clonotype was counted many times. V gene TRBV5-6 combines with J gene TRBJ2-7; D may be TRBD1 (5 bases). The germline gives CDR1 SGHDT, CDR2 YYEEEE. V lost 0 bases and J 0 bases, leaving 13 bases between the germline ends. The CDR3 has 16 residues. Written as DNA, the CDR3 is TGTGCCAGCAGCTTGGGGCCCTCCCAGGGCTCCTACGAGCAGTACTTC. As protein: CASSLGPSQGSYEQYF. The whole variable domain, filled in from reference TRBV5-6 and TRBJ2-7, reads DAGVTQSPTHLIKTRGQQVTLRCSPKSGHDTVSWYQQALGQGPQFIFQYYEEEERQRGNFPDRFSGHQFPNYSSELNVNALLLGDSALYLCASSLGPSQGSYEQYFGPGTRLTVT.

This sequence joins TRBV28 and TRBJ2-3; possible D gene TRBD1, 5 bases. The germline CDR1 and CDR2 sequences are MDHEN and SYDVKM. CDR3 length equals 21 residues. V was pared by 4 bases and J by 2 bases, with 31 bases between. The CDR3 loop reads CASSSLFEILLVGRTTDTQYF. CDR3 DNA sequence: TGTGCCAGCAGTTCGCTCTTCGAGATTCTCCTAGTGGGGCGAACCACAGATACGCAGTATTTT.

The chain joins TRBV4-1 to TRBJ2-2; D is possibly TRBD2 (5 bases). The CDR3 loop spans 19 amino acids. V dropped 3 bases and J dropped 2 bases, with 22 bases sitting between them. Germline CDR1 reads MGHRA; CDR2 reads YSYEKL. CDR3 coding DNA: TGCGCCAGCAGCCATTCCTGGGAAGTGCTAGCACCTAACACCGGGGAGCTGTTTTTT. This translates into CASSHSWEVLAPNTGELFF.

This clonotype was counted at least ten times. This sequence joins TRBV6-6 and TRBJ2-5; no clear D gene. The CDR3 totals 12 residues. V gave up 10 bases and J gave up 3 bases, with 12 bases separating them. Germline lookup yields CDR1 MNHNY and CDR2 SVGAGI (reference sequence). This CDR3 is CATAGYEETQYF. The CDR3 bases are TGTGCCACGGCAGGTTACGAAGAGACCCAGTACTTC.

This clonotype was picked up many times. The genes are TRBV7-9 and TRBJ1-4; D uncertain. From germline, CDR1 is SEHNR and CDR2 FQNEAQ (reference sequence). Trimming took off 3 bases at V and 6 bases at J, with 17 bases between the two ends. This CDR3 is built from 16 residues. CDR3 in DNA: TGTGCCAGCAGCTTGTACGACATCCGGGCCGATGAAAAACTGTTTTTT. Translated, it gives CASSLYDIRADEKLFF.

The chain links TRBV6-1 to TRBJ2-2; D ambiguous. Germline V gene sequence: CDR1 MNHNS, CDR2 SASEGT. The CDR3 covers 13 residues. Trimming took off 7 bases at V and 3 bases at J, with 9 bases between the two ends. The DNA of the CDR3 is TGTGCCAGCACCGCGATTTACACCGGGGAGCTGTTTTTT. Amino acids: CASTAIYTGELFF.

This clonotype was seen just once. Relative to the germline gene, one junction end is altered; a read error may explain this. CDR3 region: CASSIAPGTETQYF. CDR3 DNA: TGTGCCAGTAGTATAGCCCCCGGGACAGAGACGCAGTATTTT. This chain links TRBV19 with TRBJ2-3; 7 nucleotides line up with TRBD1. Germline V lookup: CDR1 LNHDA, CDR2 SQIVND (reference sequence). The CDR3 totals 14 residues. The full variable domain, with the rest looked up from reference TRBV19 and TRBJ2-3, is DGGITQSPKYLFRKEGQNVTLSCEQNLNHDAMYWYRQDPGQGLRLIYYSQIVNDFQKGDIAEGYSVSREKKESFPLTVTSAQKNPTAFYLCASSIAPGTETQYFGPGTRLTVL.